The clone carrying this T cell receptor (beta chain) was detected ten times or more. Its cognate antigen is unknown. Unique molecular identifiers were incorporated during preparation of the TCRbeta library. TCRdb reprocessed the PCR reads with MiXCR, giving one entry per CDR3 protein. This sample carries 200,000 to 250,000 distinct CDR3 sequences, 11% of them seen once, and the ten largest clones take roughly 27%. The CDR3 length is 13 residues. V shed 3 bases and J shed 2 bases, with 11 bases lying between them. Germline assignment: CDR1 DFQATT and CDR2 SNEGSKA (reference sequence). This record comes from a study of T-cell reconstitution after alpha-beta-depleted transplantation in children. Whole-study findings and limits: When one year had passed after transplant, most T-cell counts and diversity came from newly produced T cells. Day-60 TCRbeta diversity that was high in some patients was derived from surviving recipient T cells and thymic progenitors. It was reported that alpha-beta T cells came from several hundred expanded graft clones (about two months after transplant).

The clonotype was recovered from a child younger than two with acute myeloid leukemia, due to receive a stem cell transplant. The V and J genes are TRBV20-1 and TRBJ2-7; perhaps D is TRBD1 or TRBD2 (5 bases each). The source material was PBMCs, sampled before TCRalphabeta/CD19-depleted stem cell transplant. CDR3 nucleotide sequence: TGCAGTGCTAGGCCCGGGACCCCCTACGAGCAGTACTTC. This gives the protein CSARPGTPYEQYF.